This T cell receptor beta chain was sequenced in a study of long-term antiretroviral therapy in people with HIV. Findings and caveats of the study: Post-ART samples showed increased diversity that remained below transplant donor control levels. All blood samples came from the years 2004 to 2017, possibly under older ART regimens.

Concerning this clone itself: The antigen is not known.

In the United States, treatment was given to all participants with HIV. The CDR3 runs 16 residues. Germline CDR1 is MGHRA and CDR2 is YSYEKL. The V gene lost 0 bases and the J gene lost 8 bases, with 19 bases spanning the gap. Version v3.0 of the immunoSEQ assay was performed at survey level. Profiled with immunoSEQ multiplex PCR; TCRdb holds only in-frame clones, not every one. The sample contains about 20,000 clones, roughly 71% of which appear only once. The sample was unsorted PBMCs, taken approximately 2.5 years before starting antiretroviral therapy. The TCR was taken from a woman in her fifties or sixties with HIV. J is TRBJ1-2 and V is TRBV4-1, with D perhaps matching TRBD1 (6 bases). CDR3 coding DNA: TGCGCCAGCAGCCAAGATGGGACGGCAGGGGATTACGGCTACACCTTC. Translation gives CASSQDGTAGDYGYTF.